Listed here are 23 T cell receptor beta chains from one sample, sequenced in a study of T cell responses to AZD1222 COVID-19 vaccine. Sequenced by immunoSEQ multiplex PCR; TCRdb stores in-frame clones only, minus some. The profile shows 150,000 to 200,000 clones, around 87% of them singletons. The sequencing here drew on peripheral blood, taken on day 0 of MenACWY control vaccination. Source of these receptors: an adult in good health.

The V and J genes are TRBV28 and TRBJ2-2; 7 bases map to TRBD1. The CDR3 has 15 amino acids. J gave up 3 bases and V 6 bases, and 7 bases lay outside the gene matches. Germline CDR1 and CDR2: MDHEN and SYDVKM. The CDR3 bases are TGTGCCAGCAGGAGGGATACAGGGGACACCGGGGAGCTGTTTTTT. Amino acid sequence: CASRRDTGDTGELFF.

The J gene is TRBJ2-3, the V gene TRBV5-6, with D possibly being TRBD2 (6 bases). Trimming left V 0 bases short and J 3 bases short, with 11 bases between. Per the germline V gene, CDR1 is SGHDT and CDR2 is YYEEEE. The CDR3 sequence is 15 residues long. The CDR3: CASSLDGRPTDTQYF. CDR3 DNA: TGTGCCAGCAGCTTGGATGGGAGGCCTACAGATACGCAGTATTTT.

This clone was seen just once. The chain couples TRBV6-5 to TRBJ1-2; 7 bases match TRBD1. Losses at the gene ends were 6 bases for V and 7 bases for J; bases not matched to a gene: 14. The CDR3 covers 15 residues. Germline values: CDR1 MNHEY, CDR2 SVGAGI. CDR3 amino acids: CASRPPSTGPPGYTF. The CDR3 DNA reads TGTGCCAGCAGACCTCCATCGACAGGGCCTCCTGGCTACACCTTC.

CDR3 amino acids: CASSFRTSLKGFF. As DNA, the CDR3 is TGTGCCAGCAGTTTTAGGACATCCCTCAAAGGTTTCTTT. The V call is TRBV12-3 or TRBV12-4, the J call TRBJ1-1; perhaps TRBD1 as D (5 bases). V gave up 3 bases and J gave up 13 bases, with 18 bases separating them. The CDR3 is 13 amino acids.

V is TRBV5-4 and J is TRBJ1-2, with D unclear. Germline CDR1 SGHNT, CDR2 YYREEE (reference sequence). V was trimmed by 0 bases and J by 4 bases, leaving 13 bases between them. This CDR3 has 15 amino acids. The CDR3 DNA sequence: TGTGCCAGCAGCTTGGGGGAGGGTTTGGGCTATGGCTACACCTTC. This encodes CASSLGEGLGYGYTF.

The V and J genes are TRBV5-1 and TRBJ1-5, with D unclear. Deletions cut 0 bases from V and 6 bases from J, with 7 bases between. This CDR3 has 13 amino acids. The V gene's germline CDR1 is SGHRS and CDR2 YFSETQ. CDR3 region: CASSLGVGQPQHF. The CDR3 DNA reads TGCGCCAGCAGCTTGGGTGTGGGTCAGCCCCAGCATTTT.

This rearrangement joins TRBV25-1 to TRBJ2-7, with D unclear. Trimming cost V 4 bases and J 4 bases, with 5 bases left between them. The CDR3 spans 11 residues. CDR1 and CDR2 (germline): MGHDK, SYGVNS. The CDR3 protein is CASSGNYEQYF. Here the CDR3 DNA reads TGTGCCAGCAGTGGGAATTACGAGCAGTACTTC.

The chain employs TRBV19 and TRBJ1-1, with a weak D call TRBD1 (5 bases). The CDR3 length is 18 residues. Germline loops: CDR1 LNHDA, CDR2 SQIVND (reference sequence). V gave up 3 bases and J gave up 4 bases, with 24 bases separating them. In DNA form, the CDR3 reads TGTGCCAGTAGTATTTCCGGGACCGGTGTTTCTGGGACCACTGAAGCTTTCTTT. It specifies CASSISGTGVSGTTEAFF.

The chain carries TRBV6-6 and TRBJ2-5; TRBD2 matches at 8 bases. This CDR3 has 15 residues. Germline CDR1 MNHNY, CDR2 SVGAGI (reference sequence). With 6 bases clipped from V and 2 bases from J, the junction kept 8 bases outside the gene matches. CDR3 coding DNA: TGTGCCAGCAGGGCTAATAGCGGGGAACAAGAGACCCAGTACTTC. It translates to CASRANSGEQETQYF.

This clone was counted a single time. The genes are TRBV30 and TRBJ1-1; D is undetermined. The CDR3 has 13 residues. Trimming removed 2 bases at V and 1 base at J, with 8 bases between. Germline assignment: CDR1 GTSNPN and CDR2 SVGIG (reference sequence). The chain's CDR3 is CAWSQLTNTEAFF. The DNA for the CDR3 is TGTGCCTGGAGTCAGCTTACGAACACTGAAGCTTTCTTT. Full variable domain (outside the CDR3, taken from reference TRBV30 and TRBJ1-1): SQTIHQWPATLVQPVGSPLSLECTVEGTSNPNLYWYRQAAGRGLQLLFYSVGIGQISSEVPQNLSASRPQDRQFILSSKKLLLSDSGFYLCAWSQLTNTEAFFGQGTRLTVV.

The CDR3: CAWSVQPLGLAFYNEQFF. The CDR3 bases are TGTGCCTGGAGTGTACAACCCCTCGGACTAGCATTCTACAATGAGCAGTTCTTC. The V call is TRBV30, the J call TRBJ2-1, with 8 bases that match TRBD2. Germline loops: CDR1 GTSNPN, CDR2 SVGIG (reference sequence). Trimming removed 0 bases from V and 3 bases from J; junction bases left unmatched: 13. CDR3 length equals 18 residues.

The chain uses TRBV4-2 and TRBJ2-6; D is perhaps TRBD1 or TRBD2 (5 bases each). Germline V CDR1 and CDR2: LGHNA, YNFKEQ. V was cut by 1 base and J by 4 bases, with 11 bases left in between. The CDR3 has 16 amino acids. DNA of the CDR3: TGTGCCAGCAGCCAAGTTGGGACCGCCGGGGCCAACGTCCTGACTTTC. Its translation: CASSQVGTAGANVLTF.

This chain joins TRBV28 and TRBJ2-7; D tentatively reads TRBD1 or TRBD2 (7 bases each). This CDR3 has 18 amino acids. From germline, CDR1 is MDHEN and CDR2 SYDVKM. The germline V and J ends were trimmed by 7 bases and 0 bases, with 25 bases remaining between them. CDR3 region: CASTMGTASTSISYEQYF. The CDR3 nucleotides read TGTGCCAGCACCATGGGGACAGCGTCGACTAGCATCTCCTACGAGCAGTACTTC.

CDR3 residues: CASTPMGGNPYEQYF. The CDR3, as DNA: TGTGCCAGCACCCCGATGGGGGGAAATCCATACGAGCAGTACTTC. The chain is built from TRBV6-5 and TRBJ2-7, with D perhaps matching TRBD2 (6 bases). Between the trimmed V and J ends, which lost 7 bases and 4 bases, there was a span of 20 bases. The CDR3 runs 15 residues. Germline V gene sequence: CDR1 MNHEY, CDR2 SVGAGI.

The CDR3 DNA sequence: TGTGCCAGCAGCTTAGCAGTTAGCGCCACAGATACGCAGTATTTT. Protein: CASSLAVSATDTQYF. The chain uses TRBV7-2 and TRBJ2-3; TRBD2 might be the D (5 bases). The CDR3 has 15 amino acids. Germline CDR1 and CDR2: SGHTA and FQGNSA. The ends were cut back, 0 bases at V and 2 bases at J, with 9 bases in the middle.

This clone was counted once. The chain combines TRBV11-3 with TRBJ2-1; possibly TRBD2 for D (5 bases). This CDR3 is built from 14 residues. Germline V lookup: CDR1 SGHNT, CDR2 YENEEA. Trimming cost V 5 bases and J 4 bases, with 12 bases left between them. The CDR3 coding sequence is TGTGCCAGCAGCGACTATGGCCCTTACAATGAGCAGTTCTTC. It translates to CASSDYGPYNEQFF.

This chain links TRBV6-2 or TRBV6-3 with TRBJ2-2; D unresolved. The CDR3 is 12 residues long. V dropped 3 bases and J dropped 6 bases, with 5 bases sitting between them. CDR1 and CDR2 (germline): MNHEY, SVGEGT. In nucleotides, the CDR3 is TGTGCCAGCAGTTATATCCCCGGGGAGCTGTTTTTT. As protein: CASSYIPGELFF.

This chain connects TRBV4-1 to TRBJ2-1; possible D gene TRBD2, 5 bases. CDR3 length: 14 residues. V lost 0 bases and J lost 9, with 12 bases in between. Germline V gives CDR1 MGHRA, CDR2 YSYEKL. The CDR3 spells CASSQDQRVGEQFF. The CDR3 nucleotides are TGCGCCAGCAGCCAAGATCAGAGGGTTGGTGAGCAGTTCTTC.

The rearrangement links TRBV30 to TRBJ1-5; D is ambiguous. The V gene's germline CDR1 is GTSNPN and CDR2 SVGIG (reference sequence). V lost 0 bases and J lost 5, with 8 bases in between. This CDR3 comprises 13 residues. Here the CDR3 reads CAWSVYGDQPQHF. CDR3 in DNA: TGTGCCTGGAGTGTGTATGGGGATCAGCCCCAGCATTTT.

This clone was seen only once. The V gene is TRBV10-1, the J gene TRBJ1-3, with D uncertain. CDR1 and CDR2 from the germline V gene are WNHNN and SYGVQD (reference sequence). The CDR3 totals 17 residues. With 4 bases removed from V and 4 bases from J, the gap between germline ends came to 20 bases. DNA for the CDR3: TGCGCCAGCAGTGGGTTAACAGATGCCCCTGCCGGAAACACCATATATTTT. This codes for CASSGLTDAPAGNTIYF.

The chain recombines TRBV25-1 with TRBJ1-6, with D perhaps TRBD1 (5 bases). The CDR3 runs to 16 residues. Trimming left V 0 bases short and J 7 bases short, with 13 bases between. Germline V gene sequence: CDR1 MGHDK, CDR2 SYGVNS. The CDR3 coding sequence is TGTGCCAGCAGTGAATATGGAGGGCCAGGGAATTCACCCCTCCACTTT. Its translation: CASSEYGGPGNSPLHF.

The CDR3 DNA reads as TGTGCCAGCAGTTTATCGTCGGCAGGGGCTGGAGAGACCCAGTACTTC. As protein: CASSLSSAGAGETQYF. The rearrangement uses TRBV27 and TRBJ2-5, with D possibly being TRBD1 (6 bases). This CDR3 has 16 residues. Germline V gene sequence: CDR1 MNHEY, CDR2 SMNVEV (reference sequence). V was cut by 0 bases and J by 4 bases, with 15 bases left in between.

This rearrangement joins TRBV18 to TRBJ2-2, with TRBD1 matching 8 bases. The germline gives CDR1 KGHSH, CDR2 LQKENI. CDR3 length: 15 amino acids. V dropped 6 bases and J dropped 4; count of bases not matched to a gene: 7. CDR3 sequence (DNA): TGTGCCAGCTCCCCCGGGACAGGAGTCACCGGGGAGCTGTTTTTT. This sequence encodes CASSPGTGVTGELFF.